The clone carrying this T cell receptor beta chain was counted between two and nine times. Its antigen is unknown. The record originates from a study of identical twins. Study results and caveats: Recombination models fit unrelated individuals' TCR alpha sharing but underestimated twins'. Where beta out-of-frame sequences were concerned, excess twin sharing was weaker.

This CDR3 contains 14 residues. J lost 7 bases, V lost 5 bases, and 4 bases had no gene match. Per the germline V gene, CDR1 is DFQATT and CDR2 is SNEGSKA (reference sequence). TCRdb analysed the 5' RACE reads with MiXCR anew, one entry per CDR3 protein. The sample has more than 1.5 million distinct CDR3 sequences; roughly 35% are singletons. V usage is TRBV20-1 and J usage is TRBJ2-1; TRBD2 agrees at 14 bases. The source of this sequence is a newborn girl in good health. The sample taken for sequencing was cord blood. The CDR3 loop is CSAGTSGRLNEQFF. The CDR3 DNA is TGCAGTGCTGGGACTAGCGGGAGATTAAATGAGCAGTTCTTC.